The present T cell receptor beta chain was sequenced within a study of blood T cell repertoires in COVID-19. Study-level information: Collection of acute and convalescent COVID-19 samples took place in the United States, Italy and Spain. Sample material is recorded as cDNA or gDNA derived from T cells, B-cell-depleted T cells, or PBMCs.

Donors in Cohort 3 counted as recovered after two negative PCRs, clearance, or symptom resolution. Per the authors' pipeline: How many nucleated cells were present was estimated from reference gene primer amplification. Only in-frame clones appear in the TCRdb table, and some are missing; sequencing was by immunoSEQ multiplex PCR. V and J calls and clone size are given by that table; D and trimming were obtained from the DNA. The repertoire holds some 340,000 clones, with 87% as singletons. V was clipped by 3 bases and J by 3 bases; unmatched bases: 5. Looked up from germline, CDR1 is SGHAT and CDR2 is FQNNGV. The length of the CDR3 is 14 residues.

The J gene is TRBJ2-7, the V gene TRBV11-2; 7 positions match TRBD1. Specimen: PBMCs or T cells enriched from blood (not recorded which). This TCR was recovered from a woman in her thirties who had recovered from COVID-19. DNA of the CDR3: TGTGCCAGCAGCTTCGCTGGACAGGTCTACGAGCAGTACTTC. This gives the protein CASSFAGQVYEQYF. Variable domain in full (rest from reference TRBV11-2 and TRBJ2-7): EAGVAQSPRYKIIEKRQSVAFWCNPISGHATLYWYQQILGQGPKLLIQFQNNGVVDDSQLPKDRFSAERLKGVDSTLKIQPAKLEDSAVYLCASSFAGQVYEQYFGPGTRLTVT.